This is a list of T cell receptor beta chains from one sample in a study of T cell repertoires in cytomegalovirus infection. TCRdb independently ran MiXCR on the reads; one entry per CDR3 protein. Of approximately 500,000 distinct CDR3 sequences listed, about 17% are singletons. Sequencing was carried out using CD8+ T cells from PBMCs. These receptors came from a human donor in good health (CMV status not recorded). Some clones in this sample may be carry-over from other donors' samples. Each CDR3 is given with its conserved first and last residue. Each record gives: V gene, D gene, clone size, J gene, CDR3 protein, CDR3 DNA. A D gene is named only where the DNA matches it firmly. Size values are once, few and many counts, or a class for expanded clones, and some rows have none.

V: TRBV6-4
D: -
size: few
J: TRBJ2-2
CDR3: CASRNSNSNTGELFF
DNA: TGTGCCAGCAGAAATTCAAATTCGAACACCGGGGAGCTGTTTTTT

V: TRBV3-1
D: TRBD2
size: -
J: TRBJ2-5
CDR3: CASSQEASGQETQYF
DNA: TGTGCCAGCAGCCAAGAGGCTAGCGGACAAGAGACCCAGTACTTC

V: TRBV6-2/TRBV6-3
D: -
size: many
J: TRBJ2-1
CDR3: CASSPRGRSYNEQFF
DNA: TGTGCCAGCAGCCCCCGGGGGCGATCCTACAATGAGCAGTTCTTC

V: TRBV5-6
D: TRBD1
size: few
J: TRBJ1-2
CDR3: CASSWRGQVNYGYTF
DNA: TGTGCCAGCAGCTGGAGAGGACAGGTTAACTATGGCTACACCTTC

V: TRBV30
D: -
size: -
J: TRBJ2-2
CDR3: CAWSTGANTGELFF
DNA: TGTGCCTGGAGTACCGGTGCCAACACCGGGGAGCTGTTTTTT

V: TRBV20-1
D: -
size: -
J: TRBJ2-3
CDR3: CSARDIKWDTQYF
DNA: TGCAGTGCTAGAGATATAAAGTGGGATACGCAGTATTTT

V: TRBV19
D: -
size: -
J: TRBJ1-3
CDR3: CASSPRLLGAGNTIYF
DNA: TGTGCCAGTAGCCCGCGTCTCCTGGGAGCTGGAAACACCATATATTTT

V: TRBV12-3/TRBV12-4
D: TRBD2
size: many
J: TRBJ2-7
CDR3: CASSTGLAQYF
DNA: TGTGCCAGCAGTACCGGACTAGCTCAGTACTTC

V: TRBV7-3
D: TRBD2
size: many
J: TRBJ2-1
CDR3: CASSPTSGGSNEQFF
DNA: TGTGCCAGCAGCCCAACTAGCGGGGGCTCCAATGAGCAGTTCTTC

V: TRBV6-2/TRBV6-3
D: -
size: few
J: TRBJ1-1
CDR3: CASSIGFGDTEAFF
DNA: TGTGCCAGCAGTATCGGTTTCGGGGACACTGAAGCTTTCTTT

V: TRBV10-3
D: TRBD2
size: many
J: TRBJ2-1
CDR3: CAISEPTSGVNDEQFF
DNA: TGTGCCATCAGTGAGCCGACTAGCGGGGTAAACGATGAGCAGTTCTTC

V: TRBV28
D: -
size: many
J: TRBJ1-4
CDR3: CASSPLREDNEKLFF
DNA: TGTGCCAGCAGTCCGCTCCGGGAGGATAATGAAAAACTGTTTTTT

V: TRBV7-3
D: -
size: -
J: TRBJ2-2
CDR3: CASSLEGRELFF
DNA: TGTGCCAGCAGCTTAGAAGGCAGGGAGCTGTTTTTT

V: TRBV7-9
D: -
size: many
J: TRBJ1-5
CDR3: CASSFTGQPQHF
DNA: TGTGCCAGCAGCTTTACGGGGCAGCCCCAGCATTTT

V: TRBV4-1
D: -
size: many
J: TRBJ1-1
CDR3: CASSQGGGSRTEAFF
DNA: TGCGCCAGCAGCCAAGGAGGAGGAAGTAGGACTGAAGCTTTCTTT

V: TRBV14
D: -
size: many
J: TRBJ2-3
CDR3: CASSPRKQYF
DNA: TGTGCCAGCAGCCCACGGAAGCAGTATTTT

V: TRBV29-1
D: -
size: -
J: TRBJ2-7
CDR3: CSVVEAGLSYEQYF
DNA: TGCAGCGTCGTCGAGGCAGGGTTGTCCTACGAGCAGTACTTC

V: TRBV12-3/TRBV12-4
D: -
size: few
J: TRBJ1-1
CDR3: CASSFGGPGANTEAFF
DNA: TGTGCCAGCAGTTTTGGGGGTCCAGGGGCCAACACTGAAGCTTTCTTT

V: TRBV6-1
D: -
size: -
J: TRBJ1-2
CDR3: CASSEKSQVNSYGYTF
DNA: TGTGCCAGCAGTGAAAAGAGCCAGGTAAACTCCTATGGCTACACCTTC

V: TRBV30
D: -
size: few
J: TRBJ2-2
CDR3: CAWSTGGELFF
DNA: TGTGCCTGGAGTACGGGCGGGGAGCTGTTTTTT

V: TRBV29-1
D: -
size: few
J: TRBJ2-3
CDR3: CSVELGAPKTQYF
DNA: TGCAGCGTAGAACTAGGGGCCCCCAAGACGCAGTATTTT

V: TRBV10-3
D: -
size: many
J: TRBJ1-2
CDR3: CAISESGRERYGYTF
DNA: TGTGCCATCAGTGAGTCGGGCAGGGAGCGCTATGGCTACACCTTC

V: TRBV5-1
D: TRBD2
size: few
J: TRBJ2-3
CDR3: CASKRTSGTDTQYF
DNA: TGCGCCAGCAAAAGAACTAGCGGCACAGATACGCAGTATTTT

V: TRBV6-1
D: -
size: many
J: TRBJ1-5
CDR3: CASSDGESQPQHF
DNA: TGTGCCAGCAGTGACGGGGAGAGTCAGCCCCAGCATTTT

V: TRBV5-1
D: -
size: many
J: TRBJ2-7
CDR3: CASSLDTTSYEQYF
DNA: TGCGCCAGCTCACTGGACACGACTTCCTACGAGCAGTACTTC

V: TRBV15
D: -
size: few
J: TRBJ1-3
CDR3: CATSRDPLGGDTIYF
DNA: TGTGCCACCAGCAGAGATCCTCTCGGGGGGGACACCATATATTTT

V: TRBV27
D: TRBD1
size: many
J: TRBJ1-1
CDR3: CASSAGQENTEAFF
DNA: TGTGCCAGCAGTGCGGGACAGGAGAACACTGAAGCTTTCTTT

V: TRBV7-9
D: TRBD2
size: many
J: TRBJ2-1
CDR3: CASSITSGAPSYNEQFF
DNA: TGTGCCAGCAGCATAACTAGCGGTGCGCCATCCTACAATGAGCAGTTCTTC

V: TRBV12-3/TRBV12-4
D: -
size: many
J: TRBJ1-6
CDR3: CASSRGRGYNSPLHF
DNA: TGTGCCAGCAGCCGCGGGCGGGGCTATAATTCACCCCTCCACTTT

V: TRBV20-1
D: TRBD2
size: -
J: TRBJ2-2
CDR3: CSARGLAGDPNTGELFF
DNA: TGCAGTGCTAGAGGGCTAGCGGGGGATCCGAACACCGGGGAGCTGTTTTTT

V: TRBV29-1
D: -
size: -
J: TRBJ2-2
CDR3: CSVKDSSNTGELFF
DNA: TGCAGCGTTAAGGACAGTTCGAACACCGGGGAGCTGTTTTTT

V: TRBV3-1
D: -
size: -
J: TRBJ1-4
CDR3: CASSLGEGEGEKLFF
DNA: TGTGCCAGCAGCCTAGGGGAGGGGGAAGGGGAAAAACTGTTTTTT

V: TRBV6-5
D: -
size: many
J: TRBJ2-1
CDR3: CASSYSQAYNEQFF
DNA: TGTGCCAGCAGTTACTCACAGGCCTACAATGAGCAGTTCTTC

V: TRBV7-6
D: TRBD2
size: many
J: TRBJ2-1
CDR3: CASSLGSTSGMESYNEQFF
DNA: TGTGCCAGCAGCTTAGGATCCACTAGCGGGATGGAATCCTACAATGAGCAGTTCTTC